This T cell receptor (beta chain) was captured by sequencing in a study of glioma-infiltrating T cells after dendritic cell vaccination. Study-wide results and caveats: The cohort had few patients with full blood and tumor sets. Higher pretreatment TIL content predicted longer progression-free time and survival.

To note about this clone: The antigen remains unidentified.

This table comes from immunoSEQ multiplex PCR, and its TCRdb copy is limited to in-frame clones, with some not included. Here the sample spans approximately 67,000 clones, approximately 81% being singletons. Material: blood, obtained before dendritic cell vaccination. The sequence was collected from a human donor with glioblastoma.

CDR3 residues: CASSSGHPNTEAFF. CDR3 sequence (DNA): TGCGCCAGCAGCTCCGGACACCCGAACACTGAAGCTTTCTTT. The chain is built from TRBV5-1 and TRBJ1-1; D possibly corresponds to TRBD1 (5 bases). The CDR3 is made up of 14 amino acids. Deletions cut 3 bases from V and 1 base from J, with 10 bases between. Germline V gives CDR1 SGHRS, CDR2 YFSETQ.